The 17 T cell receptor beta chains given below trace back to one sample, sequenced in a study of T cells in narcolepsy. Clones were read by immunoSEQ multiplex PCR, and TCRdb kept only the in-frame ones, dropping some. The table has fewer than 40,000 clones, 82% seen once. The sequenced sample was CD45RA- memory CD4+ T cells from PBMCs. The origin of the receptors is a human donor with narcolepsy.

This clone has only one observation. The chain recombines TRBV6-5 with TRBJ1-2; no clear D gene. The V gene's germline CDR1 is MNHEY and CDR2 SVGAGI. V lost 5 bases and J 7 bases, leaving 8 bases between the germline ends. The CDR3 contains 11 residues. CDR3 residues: CASSGESGYTF. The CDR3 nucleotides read TGTGCCAGCAGTGGGGAGAGTGGCTACACCTTC.

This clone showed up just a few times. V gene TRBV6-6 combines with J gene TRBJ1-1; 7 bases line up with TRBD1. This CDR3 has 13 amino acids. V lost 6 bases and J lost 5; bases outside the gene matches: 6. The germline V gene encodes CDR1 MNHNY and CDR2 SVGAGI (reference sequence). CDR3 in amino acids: CASRKDRETEAFF. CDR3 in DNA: TGTGCCAGCAGGAAAGACAGGGAAACTGAAGCTTTCTTT.

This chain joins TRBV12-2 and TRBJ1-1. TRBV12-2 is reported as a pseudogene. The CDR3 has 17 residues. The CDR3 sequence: CASRLVFGEGLNTEAFF. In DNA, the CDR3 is TGTGCAAGTCGCTTAGTATTCGGAGAGGGCCTGAACACTGAAGCTTTCTTT.

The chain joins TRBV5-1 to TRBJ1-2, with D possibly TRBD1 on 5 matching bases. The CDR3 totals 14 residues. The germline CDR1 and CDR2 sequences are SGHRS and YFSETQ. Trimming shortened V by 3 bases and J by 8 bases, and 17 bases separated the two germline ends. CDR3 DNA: TGCGCCAGCAGCTCCTCCGGGACCCGGGAGGGCTACACCTTC. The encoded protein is CASSSSGTREGYTF. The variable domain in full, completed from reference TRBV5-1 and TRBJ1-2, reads KAGVTQTPRYLIKTRGQQVTLSCSPISGHRSVSWYQQTPGQGLQFLFEYFSETQRNKGNFPGRFSGRQFSNSRSEMNVSTLELGDSALYLCASSSSGTREGYTFGSGTRLTVV.

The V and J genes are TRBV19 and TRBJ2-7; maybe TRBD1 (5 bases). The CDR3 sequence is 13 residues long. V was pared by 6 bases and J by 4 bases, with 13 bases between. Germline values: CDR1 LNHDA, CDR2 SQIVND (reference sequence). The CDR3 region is CASSSRAQYEQYF. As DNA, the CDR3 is TGTGCCAGTAGCAGCAGGGCCCAATACGAGCAGTACTTC.

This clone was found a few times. The CDR3 sequence: CASSLANRKSQYF. The DNA for the CDR3 is TGTGCCAGCAGCTTAGCGAATCGGAAGTCGCAGTATTTT. The rearrangement uses TRBV7-2 and TRBJ2-3; D is uncertain. V was shortened by 0 bases and J by 10 bases, with 11 bases between the two germline ends. CDR3 length equals 13 residues. Looked up from germline, CDR1 is SGHTA and CDR2 is FQGNSA.

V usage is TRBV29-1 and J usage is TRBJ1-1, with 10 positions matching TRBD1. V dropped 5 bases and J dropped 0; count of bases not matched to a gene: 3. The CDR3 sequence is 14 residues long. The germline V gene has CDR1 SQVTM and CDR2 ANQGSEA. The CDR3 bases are TGCAGCGTTAGACAGGGGGCGGTGAACACTGAAGCTTTCTTT. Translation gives CSVRQGAVNTEAFF.

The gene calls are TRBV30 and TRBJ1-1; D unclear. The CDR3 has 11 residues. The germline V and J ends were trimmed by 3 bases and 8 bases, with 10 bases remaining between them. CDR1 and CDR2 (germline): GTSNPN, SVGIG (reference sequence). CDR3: CAWRRLREAFF. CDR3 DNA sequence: TGTGCCTGGAGAAGACTGAGAGAAGCTTTCTTT.

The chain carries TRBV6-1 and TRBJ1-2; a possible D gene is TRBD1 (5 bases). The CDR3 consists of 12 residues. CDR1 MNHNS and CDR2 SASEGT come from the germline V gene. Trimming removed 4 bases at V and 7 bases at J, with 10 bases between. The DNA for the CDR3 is TGTGCCAGCAGTGCCCAGGGATTTGGCTACACCTTC. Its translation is CASSAQGFGYTF.

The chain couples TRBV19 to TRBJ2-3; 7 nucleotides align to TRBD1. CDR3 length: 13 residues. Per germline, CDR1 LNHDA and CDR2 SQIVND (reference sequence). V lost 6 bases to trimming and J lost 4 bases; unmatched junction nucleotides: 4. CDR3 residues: CASRTTGADTQYF. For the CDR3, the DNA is TGTGCCAGTAGAACAACAGGGGCAGATACGCAGTATTTT.

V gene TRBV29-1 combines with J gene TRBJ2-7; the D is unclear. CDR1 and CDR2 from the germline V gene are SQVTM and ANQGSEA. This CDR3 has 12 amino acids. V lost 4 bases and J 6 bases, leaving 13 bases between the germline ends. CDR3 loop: CSVVIVGPEQYF. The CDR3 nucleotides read TGCAGCGTTGTAATCGTTGGGCCCGAGCAGTACTTC.

The CDR3 reads CASSQAGSNEQFF. The CDR3 nucleotides read TGCGCCAGCAGCCAAGCGGGAAGCAATGAGCAGTTCTTC. The rearrangement uses TRBV4-3 and TRBJ2-1; a weak D match, TRBD2 (5 bases). Germline V gives CDR1 LGHNA, CDR2 YSLEER. CDR3 length: 13 amino acids. The V end was cut by 1 base, the J end by 6 bases, with 7 bases between.

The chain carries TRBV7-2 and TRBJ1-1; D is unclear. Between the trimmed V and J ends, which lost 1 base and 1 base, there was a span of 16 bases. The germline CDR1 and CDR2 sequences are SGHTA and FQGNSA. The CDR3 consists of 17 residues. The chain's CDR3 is CASSLGVSRLANTEAFF. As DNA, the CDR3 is TGTGCCAGCAGCTTAGGGGTCTCGAGGTTGGCGAACACTGAAGCTTTCTTT.

Here the CDR3 reads CASSLVASGYEQYF. The DNA of the CDR3 is TGTGCCAGCAGCTTGGTGGCTAGCGGCTACGAGCAGTACTTC. The chain joins TRBV5-5 to TRBJ2-7; TRBD2 matches at 7 bases. This CDR3 region has 14 residues. The J segment lost 3 bases and the V segment lost 0 bases, leaving 3 bases of the junction unmatched. The germline CDR1 and CDR2 sequences are SGHKS and YYEKEE (reference sequence).

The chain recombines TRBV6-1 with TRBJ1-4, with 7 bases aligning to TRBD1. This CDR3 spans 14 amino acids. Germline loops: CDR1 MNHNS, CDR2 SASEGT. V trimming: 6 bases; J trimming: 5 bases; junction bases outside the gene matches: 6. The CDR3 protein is CASRKGQRNEKLFF. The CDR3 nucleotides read TGTGCCAGCAGAAAGGGACAGAGGAATGAAAAACTGTTTTTT.

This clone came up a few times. DNA of the CDR3: TGTGCCAGTAGGCTAGGACAGAACAATCAGCCCCAGCATTTT. It encodes CASRLGQNNQPQHF. The V gene is TRBV19, the J gene TRBJ1-5; D perhaps matches TRBD1 (6 bases). Per the germline V gene, CDR1 is LNHDA and CDR2 is SQIVND (reference sequence). The CDR3 is 14 residues long. V was pared by 6 bases and J by 3 bases, with 12 bases between.

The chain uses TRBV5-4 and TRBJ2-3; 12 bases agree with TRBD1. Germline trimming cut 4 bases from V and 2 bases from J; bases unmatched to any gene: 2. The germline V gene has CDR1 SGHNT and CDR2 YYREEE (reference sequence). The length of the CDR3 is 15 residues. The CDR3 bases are TGTGCCAGCAGCCTGGGACAGGGGGCCACAGATACGCAGTATTTT. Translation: CASSLGQGATDTQYF.